Listed below are T cell receptor beta chains from one sample, sequenced in a study of cytomegalovirus exposure and HLA in healthy donors. The table came from immunoSEQ multiplex PCR; TCRdb's copy has only in-frame clones and leaves some out. This sample has over 110,000 clones; approximately 82% occur once, and the top ten carry roughly 9.9%. The specimen was PBMCs. The receptors shown here come from a woman in her sixties in good health and CMV-seropositive. Each CDR3 is given with its conserved first and last residue. Each record gives: D gene, clone size, V gene, J gene, CDR3 protein, CDR3 DNA. D genes are given only for firm matches. Size is stated for part of the rows, as once, few or many counts, or as a class when the clone is expanded.

D: TRBD1; size: .; V: TRBV6-5; J: TRBJ1-1; CDR3: CASSPDRGLGTEAFF; DNA: TGTGCCAGCAGTCCCGACAGGGGGTTAGGCACTGAAGCTTTCTTT
D: .; size: .; V: TRBV14; J: TRBJ2-3; CDR3: CASSQRLADTQYF; DNA: TGTGCCAGCAGCCAACGGCTAGCAGATACGCAGTATTTT
D: .; size: .; V: TRBV19; J: TRBJ1-3; CDR3: CASNQFSGNTIYF; DNA: TGTGCCAGTAACCAGTTCTCTGGAAACACCATATATTTT
D: .; size: .; V: TRBV5-1; J: TRBJ2-3; CDR3: CASSFGGADTQYF; DNA: TGCGCCAGCAGCTTTGGAGGGGCAGATACGCAGTATTTT
D: .; size: .; V: TRBV7-9; J: TRBJ1-1; CDR3: CASSLHQGLGTEAFF; DNA: TGTGCCAGCAGCTTACATCAGGGGTTGGGGACTGAAGCTTTCTTT
D: .; size: .; V: TRBV7-2; J: TRBJ2-2; CDR3: CASRWTNTGELFF; DNA: TGTGCCAGCAGGTGGACTAACACCGGGGAGCTGTTTTTT
D: .; size: .; V: TRBV20-1; J: TRBJ1-3; CDR3: CSARGQNTIYF; DNA: TGCAGTGCTAGAGGTCAAAACACCATATATTTT
D: .; size: .; V: TRBV30; J: TRBJ2-7; CDR3: CAWSVGGRGYEQYF; DNA: TGTGCCTGGAGTGTAGGAGGGAGGGGGTACGAGCAGTACTTC
D: TRBD2; size: .; V: TRBV13; J: TRBJ2-1; CDR3: CASSSPGGLVSNEQFF; DNA: TGTGCCAGCAGCTCCCCGGGGGGACTAGTCTCCAATGAGCAGTTCTTC
D: .; size: .; V: TRBV5-4; J: TRBJ1-1; CDR3: CASSFGRTGTEAFF; DNA: TGTGCCAGCAGCTTTGGACGGACGGGGACTGAAGCTTTCTTT
D: TRBD1; size: few; V: TRBV5-6; J: TRBJ1-5; CDR3: CASSSGTGNQPQHF; DNA: TGTGCCAGCAGCTCCGGGACAGGAAATCAGCCCCAGCATTTT
D: .; size: .; V: TRBV28; J: TRBJ1-4; CDR3: CASSLPLGTTNEKLFF; DNA: TGTGCCAGCAGTTTGCCCCTCGGGACTACTAATGAAAAACTGTTTTTT
D: .; size: .; V: TRBV27; J: TRBJ1-5; CDR3: CASSPRQGNQPQHF; DNA: TGTGCCAGCAGTCCCCGACAGGGCAATCAGCCCCAGCATTTT
D: TRBD2; size: .; V: TRBV4-3; J: TRBJ2-7; CDR3: CASSPGGRLYEQYF; DNA: TGCGCCAGCAGCCCAGGCGGGAGGCTGTACGAGCAGTACTTC
D: .; size: .; V: TRBV2; J: TRBJ2-6; CDR3: CASRRGSGANVLTF; DNA: TGTGCCAGCAGGCGGGGCTCTGGGGCCAACGTCCTGACTTTC
D: TRBD1; size: .; V: TRBV7-2; J: TRBJ1-5; CDR3: CASSMRTGEYQPQHF; DNA: TGTGCCAGCAGCATGCGGACAGGGGAGTATCAGCCCCAGCATTTT
D: TRBD2; size: .; V: TRBV23-1; J: TRBJ2-1; CDR3: CASSQSLGGSSYNEQFF; DNA: TGCGCCAGCAGTCAATCTTTAGGCGGGAGCTCCTACAATGAGCAGTTCTTC
D: .; size: .; V: TRBV2; J: TRBJ2-1; CDR3: CASLRTESRNEQFF; DNA: TGTGCCAGCCTCCGGACAGAGTCACGGAATGAGCAGTTCTTC
D: .; size: .; V: TRBV30; J: TRBJ1-2; CDR3: CAWGRTNYVYTF; DNA: TGTGCCTGGGGAAGGACTAACTATGTCTACACCTTC
D: TRBD1; size: .; V: TRBV27; J: TRBJ2-1; CDR3: CASSLRGQGTFFSYNEQFF; DNA: TGTGCCAGCAGTTTACGGGGACAGGGGACTTTTTTCTCCTACAATGAGCAGTTCTTC
D: TRBD1; size: .; V: TRBV11-2; J: TRBJ2-7; CDR3: CASSLAPAGGYEQYF; DNA: TGTGCCAGCAGCTTAGCCCCGGCAGGGGGCTACGAGCAGTACTTC
D: TRBD1; size: few; V: TRBV19; J: TRBJ1-1; CDR3: CASSLRTGPSTEAFF; DNA: TGTGCCAGTAGTCTAAGGACAGGCCCGAGCACTGAAGCTTTCTTT
D: TRBD1; size: .; V: TRBV28; J: TRBJ1-4; CDR3: CASSLHRGWPSNEKLFF; DNA: TGTGCCAGCAGTCTTCACAGGGGGTGGCCGTCTAATGAAAAACTGTTTTTT
D: TRBD1; size: .; V: TRBV6-5; J: TRBJ1-1; CDR3: CASSYTGAPEAFF; DNA: TGTGCCAGCAGTTATACAGGGGCTCCTGAAGCTTTCTTT
D: .; size: .; V: TRBV10-3; J: TRBJ1-1; CDR3: CAIQSRENTEAFF; DNA: TGTGCCATTCAATCCAGGGAGAACACTGAAGCTTTCTTT
D: .; size: .; V: TRBV20-1; J: TRBJ2-7; CDR3: CSARATYEQYF; DNA: TGCAGTGCTAGAGCTACCTACGAGCAGTACTTC
D: .; size: .; V: TRBV6-5; J: TRBJ1-1; CDR3: CASRATMNTEAFF; DNA: TGTGCCAGCAGGGCCACCATGAACACTGAAGCTTTCTTT
D: TRBD1; size: .; V: TRBV5-6; J: TRBJ1-4; CDR3: CASRRTGSEKLFF; DNA: TGTGCCAGCAGGAGGACAGGGAGTGAAAAACTGTTTTTT
D: TRBD1; size: .; V: TRBV29-1; J: TRBJ1-1; CDR3: CSVSGTGATEAFF; DNA: TGCAGCGTTTCCGGGACAGGAGCGACTGAAGCTTTCTTT
D: .; size: .; V: TRBV5-1; J: TRBJ2-2; CDR3: CASSFQGGTGELFF; DNA: TGCGCCAGCAGCTTCCAGGGGGGCACCGGGGAGCTGTTTTTT
D: TRBD2; size: .; V: TRBV4-2; J: TRBJ2-1; CDR3: CASRPGGSVAGLNEQFF; DNA: TGTGCCAGCAGGCCCGGCGGAAGTGTAGCGGGCTTGAATGAGCAGTTCTTC
D: .; size: few; V: TRBV28; J: TRBJ1-5; CDR3: CASTSPAGLAGSGQPQHF; DNA: TGTGCCAGCACATCCCCCGCAGGATTAGCGGGTTCCGGTCAGCCCCAGCATTTT
D: .; size: .; V: TRBV19; J: TRBJ2-7; CDR3: CASSTGLTDPSYEQYF; DNA: TGTGCCAGTAGTACGGGACTCACAGACCCTTCCTACGAGCAGTACTTC
D: .; size: .; V: TRBV27; J: TRBJ2-1; CDR3: CASNQGNEQFF; DNA: TGTGCCAGCAACCAGGGTAATGAGCAGTTCTTC
D: TRBD1; size: .; V: TRBV27; J: TRBJ1-1; CDR3: CASSSWTGGTNTEAFF; DNA: TGTGCCAGCAGTTCCTGGACAGGGGGCACGAACACTGAAGCTTTCTTT
D: .; size: few; V: TRBV6-5; J: TRBJ2-7; CDR3: CASSLTRGFFEQYF; DNA: TGTGCCAGCAGTTTGACTAGAGGATTCTTCGAGCAGTACTTC
D: TRBD1; size: .; V: TRBV11-2; J: TRBJ2-7; CDR3: CASSGDRVSYEQYF; DNA: TGTGCCAGCAGTGGGGACAGGGTCTCCTACGAGCAGTACTTC
D: .; size: few; V: TRBV27; J: TRBJ1-2; CDR3: CASSSDWGVGYTF; DNA: TGTGCCAGCAGTTCCGACTGGGGGGTCGGCTACACCTTC
D: .; size: .; V: TRBV5-1; J: TRBJ2-2; CDR3: CASSLQGRDTGELFF; DNA: TGCGCCAGCAGCTTGCAGGGCCGGGACACCGGGGAGCTGTTTTTT
D: .; size: .; V: TRBV4-3; J: TRBJ2-1; CDR3: CASSEDYQLYNEQFF; DNA: TGCGCCAGCAGCGAGGACTACCAATTATACAATGAGCAGTTCTTC
D: TRBD1; size: .; V: TRBV19; J: TRBJ1-4; CDR3: CASSTADRDEKLFF; DNA: TGTGCCAGTAGTACCGCGGACAGGGATGAAAAACTGTTTTTT
D: TRBD2; size: few; V: TRBV4-3; J: TRBJ2-7; CDR3: CASSPTVSGRPYEQYF; DNA: TGCGCCAGCAGCCCGACGGTGAGCGGGAGGCCCTACGAGCAGTACTTC
D: TRBD2; size: .; V: TRBV2; J: TRBJ2-1; CDR3: CASTGTSGHNEQFF; DNA: TGTGCCAGCACCGGGACTAGCGGGCATAATGAGCAGTTCTTC
D: .; size: .; V: TRBV9; J: TRBJ2-5; CDR3: CASSGTDYQETQYF; DNA: TGTGCCAGCAGCGGGACAGATTACCAAGAGACCCAGTACTTC
D: .; size: .; V: TRBV27; J: TRBJ2-3; CDR3: CASGRSGTQYF; DNA: TGTGCCAGCGGCCGATCGGGTACGCAGTATTTT
D: TRBD2; size: .; V: TRBV7-9; J: TRBJ2-1; CDR3: CASSLSAGGTGEQFF; DNA: TGTGCCAGCAGCTTATCAGCGGGGGGAACAGGTGAGCAGTTCTTC
D: TRBD2; size: .; V: TRBV10-1; J: TRBJ2-7; CDR3: CATHTGTSGTYEQYF; DNA: TGCGCCACCCACACCGGGACTAGCGGAACCTACGAGCAGTACTTC
D: .; size: .; V: TRBV2; J: TRBJ2-7; CDR3: CASSIGVARDEQYF; DNA: TGTGCCAGCAGTATCGGGGTAGCGCGGGACGAGCAGTACTTC
D: TRBD1; size: .; V: TRBV7-9; J: TRBJ1-2; CDR3: CASSLDRIGGYGYTF; DNA: TGTGCCAGCAGCCTGGACAGGATCGGGGGCTATGGCTACACCTTC